These 9 T cell receptor beta chains share one sample of origin, sequenced in a study of cytotoxic CD8 clonotypes in ibrutinib-treated CLL (dated by TCRdb to the early 2020s). To prepare the library, the immunoSEQ multiplex PCR assay was applied. Drawn from immuneACCESS, this table holds only the in-frame rearrangements with V and J called that TCRdb kept. Clones are partly lost; checked studies trace under half to an unresolved V gene and leave the rest unexplained. In all, the sample holds over 200,000 clones, and approximately 70% of those were seen once. Roughly 6.4% of the sample is held by the ten biggest clonotypes. What this sample's time point label stands for: 12 months on ibrutinib. The sequencing used PBMCs, collected after 12 months of ibrutinib treatment. The receptor set was obtained from a human donor with chronic lymphocytic leukemia.

The chain joins TRBV19 to TRBJ1-5; TRBD1 is a possible D gene (6 bases). CDR1 and CDR2 (germline): LNHDA, SQIVND (reference sequence). The CDR3 loop spans 15 amino acids. Between the trimmed V and J ends, which lost 5 bases and 0 bases, there was a span of 11 bases. In DNA form, the CDR3 reads TGTGCCAGTAGTTTGACAGGCTATAGCAATCAGCCCCAGCATTTT. This translates into CASSLTGYSNQPQHF.

The chain joins TRBV5-1 to TRBJ2-3; a weak D match, TRBD2 (5 bases). The germline gives CDR1 SGHRS, CDR2 YFSETQ. The CDR3 has 15 amino acids. V dropped 4 bases and J dropped 2 bases, with 14 bases sitting between them. Here the CDR3 reads CASSAGWGFTDTQYF. CDR3 bases: TGCGCCAGCAGCGCGGGTTGGGGTTTCACAGATACGCAGTATTTT. The variable domain in full, with the rest retrieved from reference TRBV5-1 and TRBJ2-3, is KAGVTQTPRYLIKTRGQQVTLSCSPISGHRSVSWYQQTPGQGLQFLFEYFSETQRNKGNFPGRFSGRQFSNSRSEMNVSTLELGDSALYLCASSAGWGFTDTQYFGPGTRLTVL.

V and J are TRBV15 and TRBJ1-4; no clear D. The CDR3 loop spans 13 amino acids. Germline V lookup: CDR1 LNHNV, CDR2 YYDKDF (reference sequence). The V end was cut by 3 bases, the J end by 12 bases, with 14 bases between. The CDR3 nucleotides are TGTGCCACCAGCAGCGCAGGATCCGTCGAACTGTTTTTT. Its translation is CATSSAGSVELFF.

This clone appeared a single time. This sequence joins TRBV30 and TRBJ2-2; TRBD2 matches 7 bases. This CDR3 spans 15 amino acids. CDR1 is GTSNPN, CDR2 SVGIG, per germline (reference sequence). V shed 4 bases, J shed 6 bases, and the junction held 11 bases outside the gene matches. CDR3 loop: CAWNQGVLAAGELFF. The DNA for the CDR3 is TGTGCCTGGAATCAAGGGGTGCTAGCGGCCGGGGAGCTGTTTTTT. Full variable domain (rest looked up from reference TRBV30 and TRBJ2-2): SQTIHQWPATLVQPVGSPLSLECTVEGTSNPNLYWYRQAAGRGLQLLFYSVGIGQISSEVPQNLSASRPQDRQFILSSKKLLLSDSGFYLCAWNQGVLAAGELFFGEGSRLTVL.

The rearrangement joins TRBV25-1 to TRBJ2-2; 9 bases match TRBD2. This CDR3 is built from 16 residues. Trimming took 7 bases from V and 4 from J; bases not matched to a gene: 10. CDR1 and CDR2 from the germline V gene are MGHDK and SYGVNS. DNA of the CDR3: TGTGCCAGCATAAGGTCGGCGGGAGGGACCACCGGGGAGCTGTTTTTT. It translates to CASIRSAGGTTGELFF.

The rearrangement uses TRBV5-6 and TRBJ2-7; D is ambiguous. The ends were cut back, 4 bases at V and 1 base at J, with 6 bases in the middle. The germline V gene has CDR1 SGHDT and CDR2 YYEEEE. This CDR3 spans 12 amino acids. CDR3 region: CASSMGSYEQYF. The CDR3, as DNA: TGTGCCAGCAGCATGGGGTCCTACGAGCAGTACTTC. The full variable domain, rest sourced from reference TRBV5-6 and TRBJ2-7, is DAGVTQSPTHLIKTRGQQVTLRCSPKSGHDTVSWYQQALGQGPQFIFQYYEEEERQRGNFPDRFSGHQFPNYSSELNVNALLLGDSALYLCASSMGSYEQYFGPGTRLTVT.

CDR3 DNA sequence: TGTGCCAGCAGCGCACCAGGGGGCTACTATGGCTACACCTTC. Residues: CASSAPGGYYGYTF. The genes are TRBV9 and TRBJ1-2, with TRBD1 matching over 8 bases. The germline gives CDR1 SGDLS, CDR2 YYNGEE. V shed 3 bases and J 3 bases; nucleotides not matched to a gene: 4. CDR3 size: 14 residues.

CDR3 sequence reads: CASSVHSGRAGAGELFF. CDR3 sequence (DNA): TGTGCCAGCAGCGTACATAGCGGGAGGGCCGGGGCCGGGGAGCTGTTTTTT. The chain is built from TRBV9 and TRBJ2-2, with 11 bases lining up with TRBD2. V shed 1 base and J 6 bases; nucleotides not matched to a gene: 8. CDR3 length: 17 residues. Germline CDR1 reads SGDLS; CDR2 reads YYNGEE.

This chain joins TRBV7-9 and TRBJ1-5; 8 bases are a match to TRBD1. The CDR3 extends over 15 amino acids. Losses at the gene ends were 3 bases for V and 6 bases for J; bases not matched to a gene: 7. Germline lookup yields CDR1 SEHNR and CDR2 FQNEAQ (reference sequence). In DNA form, the CDR3 reads TGTGCCAGCAGCTTGACAGGGGCCGTTTCTCAGCCCCAGCATTTT. It codes for CASSLTGAVSQPQHF.